The source of this T cell receptor (beta chain) is a study of a mutant IDH1 vaccine in newly diagnosed glioma. The junction had 9 bases not matched to a gene; V was cut back by 3 bases and J by 9 bases. CDR1 and CDR2 (germline): SGHNT, YYREEE (reference sequence). The CDR3 contains 15 residues. As concerns this clone: The antigen remains unidentified.

Generated by immunoSEQ multiplex PCR, the TCRdb table keeps only in-frame clones and is missing some. In the table there are around 57,000 clones, less than 90% of which are singletons. Time point: week 35, safety follow-up. Topical imiquimod was applied with each vaccine dose, which held 300 ug of mutant IDH1 20-mer peptide. The TCR originated in a man in his thirties or forties with glioma. Here the sequenced sample was PBMCs, taken from a glioma patient whose treatment included an IDH1 peptide vaccine. The rearrangement joins TRBV5-4 to TRBJ1-6, with 7 bases fitting TRBD1. CDR3 region: CASSSNRNRGSPLHF. The CDR3 bases are TGTGCCAGCAGCTCGAACCGAAACAGGGGTTCACCCCTCCACTTT.